These 28 T cell receptor beta chains came from one sample sequenced in a study of blood T cell repertoires in COVID-19. The assay was immunoSEQ multiplex PCR, and TCRdb's table has in-frame clones only and misses some. Of about 160,000 clones in the sample, around 85% were seen once. Sample: peripheral blood. The receptors come from a man older than 75 with COVID-19, enrolled during active disease.

The V and J genes are TRBV10-2 and TRBJ1-5; 8 nucleotides agree with TRBD1. This CDR3 comprises 13 residues. Germline V gives CDR1 WSHSY, CDR2 SAAADI. V was clipped by 7 bases and J by 4 bases; unmatched bases: 3. The CDR3 protein is CASMGTGNQPQHF. DNA of the CDR3: TGCGCCAGCATGGGGACAGGAAATCAGCCCCAGCATTTT.

Comments on this clone: The sample contains more than one DNA sequence encoding this CDR3. The chain combines TRBV10-2 with TRBJ1-1, with D maybe TRBD1 (6 bases). Deletions cut 2 bases from V and 4 bases from J, with 14 bases between. Germline lookup yields CDR1 WSHSY and CDR2 SAAADI. The CDR3 sequence is 15 residues long. The CDR3 DNA reads TGCGCCAGCAGTGAGGAGGCAGGGGATGGCACTGAAGCTTTCTTT. It yields the protein CASSEEAGDGTEAFF.

This chain connects TRBV5-4 to TRBJ2-1; 8 bases map to TRBD1. J was trimmed by 3 bases and V by 5 bases; bases with no gene match: 4. The germline CDR1 and CDR2 sequences are SGHNT and YYREEE (reference sequence). The CDR3 has 14 residues. CDR3 region: CASRPDRGYNEQFF. CDR3 DNA sequence: TGTGCCAGCAGACCCGACAGGGGCTACAATGAGCAGTTCTTC. The full variable domain, its missing parts supplied by reference TRBV5-4 and TRBJ2-1, is ETGVTQSPTHLIKTRGQQVTLRCSSQSGHNTVSWYQQALGQGPQFIFQYYREEENGRGNFPPRFSGLQFPNYSSELNVNALELDDSALYLCASRPDRGYNEQFFGPGTRLTVL.

The rearrangement joins TRBV7-2 to TRBJ2-7; 9 bases agree with TRBD1. The CDR3 spans 12 residues. From germline, CDR1 is SGHTA and CDR2 FQGNSA. Trimming cost V 5 bases and J 11 bases; bases outside gene matches: 7. The CDR3 sequence: CASSRTGALKYF. In DNA, the CDR3 is TGTGCCAGCAGCCGGACAGGGGCCTTGAAGTACTTC.

V usage is TRBV3-1 (or the pseudogene TRBV3-2) and J usage is TRBJ1-3; 9 bases match TRBD1. V lost 5 bases to trimming and J lost 2 bases; unmatched junction nucleotides: 4. Germline V gene lookup returns CDR1 LGHDT and CDR2 YNNKEL (reference sequence). The CDR3 totals 15 residues. Here the CDR3 reads CASSCGTGTGNTIYF. CDR3 nucleotides: TGTGCCAGCAGCTGCGGGACAGGGACTGGAAACACCATATATTTT.

This chain joins TRBV9 and TRBJ2-5; weak D call: TRBD1 (7 bases). The germline V and J ends were trimmed by 0 bases and 7 bases, with 16 bases remaining between them. The germline CDR1 and CDR2 sequences are SGDLS and YYNGEE. This CDR3 is 15 amino acids long. The CDR3 DNA sequence: TGTGCCAGCAGCGTAGCTGGTCAGGGGGAGGTGACCCAGTACTTC. The encoded protein is CASSVAGQGEVTQYF.

The V call is TRBV5-6, the J call TRBJ1-2, with TRBD1 as a possible D gene (5 bases). V was shortened by 1 base and J by 4 bases, with 8 bases between the two germline ends. Germline lookup yields CDR1 SGHDT and CDR2 YYEEEE. This CDR3 has 13 residues. This CDR3 reads CASSLYQGYGYTF. For the CDR3, the DNA is TGTGCCAGCAGCTTGTATCAGGGCTATGGCTACACCTTC.

This chain links TRBV6-5 with TRBJ1-1, with D possibly being TRBD1 (6 bases). The CDR3 totals 13 residues. Germline lookup yields CDR1 MNHEY and CDR2 SVGAGI. Trimming removed 4 bases at V and 4 bases at J, with 10 bases between. In nucleotides, the CDR3 is TGTGCCAGCAGTTTACAGGGCAGCACTGAAGCTTTCTTT. Its protein product is CASSLQGSTEAFF.

The chain is built from TRBV3-1 (or the pseudogene TRBV3-2) and TRBJ2-1, with a possible D match to TRBD1 (5 bases). The germline CDR1 and CDR2 sequences are LGHDT and YNNKEL (reference sequence). There are 16 residues in the CDR3. V shed 3 bases and J shed 4 bases, with 16 bases lying between them. CDR3 DNA sequence: TGTGCCAGCAGCCACAATGAAGGGGCAGGATACAATGAGCAGTTCTTC. Encoded protein: CASSHNEGAGYNEQFF.

The chain uses TRBV5-4 and TRBJ1-6; 7 positions match TRBD1. The CDR3 consists of 14 residues. The ends lost 5 bases at V and 8 bases at J; junction bases unmatched: 7. Germline V gives CDR1 SGHNT, CDR2 YYREEE (reference sequence). The CDR3 sequence: CASSSDREHSPLHF. CDR3 DNA sequence: TGTGCCAGCAGTTCCGACAGGGAACATTCACCCCTCCACTTT.

This rearrangement joins TRBV6-5 to TRBJ1-2; D gene ambiguous. CDR1 and CDR2 (germline): MNHEY, SVGAGI. Between the trimmed V and J ends, which lost 8 bases and 2 bases, there was a span of 9 bases. The CDR3 is 12 amino acids. The CDR3 coding sequence is TGTGCCAGCTCTTACAGCAACTATGGCTACACCTTC. Protein: CASSYSNYGYTF.

This sequence joins TRBV29-1 and TRBJ2-7, with D tentatively TRBD2 (6 bases). The CDR3 length is 11 residues. V dropped 5 bases and J dropped 7 bases, with 12 bases sitting between them. Germline-derived CDR1 and CDR2 are SQVTM and ANQGSEA. The CDR3 is CSVRLAGEQYF. Written as DNA, the CDR3 is TGCAGCGTTCGACTGGCGGGAGAGCAGTACTTC.

The V and J genes are TRBV9 and TRBJ1-1, with D hard to call. V lost 7 bases and J 2 bases, leaving 12 bases between the germline ends. Germline V gives CDR1 SGDLS, CDR2 YYNGEE. This CDR3 is 13 amino acids long. CDR3 coding DNA: TGTGCCAGCGCACGGGGTTTAAACACTGAAGCTTTCTTT. The encoded protein is CASARGLNTEAFF.

The CDR3, as DNA: TGTGCCAGCAGCCCCCAGGGGTATCGGACTGAAGCTTTCTTT. This translates into CASSPQGYRTEAFF. The chain carries TRBV5-6 and TRBJ1-1; TRBD1 is a possible D gene (6 bases). CDR1 and CDR2 (germline): SGHDT, YYEEEE. V was cut by 4 bases and J by 5 bases, with 15 bases left in between. CDR3 length: 14 amino acids. The full variable domain, its missing parts supplied by reference TRBV5-6 and TRBJ1-1, is DAGVTQSPTHLIKTRGQQVTLRCSPKSGHDTVSWYQQALGQGPQFIFQYYEEEERQRGNFPDRFSGHQFPNYSSELNVNALLLGDSALYLCASSPQGYRTEAFFGQGTRLTVV.

The V call is TRBV20-1, the J call TRBJ1-1; no clear D. V lost 6 bases, J lost 1 base, and 12 bases lay in between. This CDR3 region has 13 residues. CDR1 is DFQATT and CDR2 is SNEGSKA in the germline V gene (reference sequence). CDR3 nucleotide sequence: TGCAGTGCAAGTCGAACAAGGAACACTGAAGCTTTCTTT. Its protein is CSASRTRNTEAFF.

A remark on this clone: Other nucleotide sequences in the sample specify the same CDR3. CDR3 loop: CASSSPGGGYTF. The CDR3 nucleotides read TGTGCCAGCAGCTCACCAGGGGGAGGCTACACCTTC. The chain uses TRBV7-3 and TRBJ1-2, with 7 bases matching TRBD1. Germline CDR1 reads SGHTA; CDR2 reads FQGTGA. CDR3 length: 12 residues. Trimming cost V 4 bases and J 8 bases; bases outside gene matches: 4. The entire variable domain, with the rest obtained from reference TRBV7-3 and TRBJ1-2, is as follows: GAGVSQTPSNKVTEKGKYVELRCDPISGHTALYWYRQSLGQGPEFLIYFQGTGAADDSGLPNDRFFAVRPEGSVSTLKIQRTERGDSAVYLCASSSPGGGYTFGSGTRLTVV.

The chain combines TRBV5-1 with TRBJ1-1; TRBD1 aligns across 10 bases. The CDR3 is 16 residues long. CDR1 and CDR2 from the germline V gene are SGHRS and YFSETQ. The trim removed 2 bases at V and 0 bases at J, leaving 4 bases unmatched. The CDR3 DNA reads as TGCGCCAGCAGCTTAAGGACAGGGGGTTTGAACACTGAAGCTTTCTTT. It is translated as CASSLRTGGLNTEAFF.

This clone was detected a few times. This chain links TRBV9 with TRBJ2-3, with 7 nucleotides matching TRBD2. Germline V CDR1 and CDR2: SGDLS, YYNGEE. CDR3 length: 15 amino acids. The V gene end was trimmed by 0 bases and the J gene end by 8 bases; junction bases not matched to a gene: 9. Written as DNA, the CDR3 is TGTGCCAGCAGCGTAGCTAGGGCTAGCGGTGCTACGCAGTATTTT. It translates to CASSVARASGATQYF.

J is TRBJ1-1 and V is TRBV6-6, with 7 bases fitting TRBD1. V was pared by 0 bases and J by 5 bases, with 6 bases of the junction left unmatched. Germline V gene sequence: CDR1 MNHNY, CDR2 SVGAGI (reference sequence). The CDR3 extends over 15 amino acids. The CDR3 nucleotides read TGTGCCAGCAGTTACTCCAACAGGGGAGGTACTGAAGCTTTCTTT. It specifies CASSYSNRGGTEAFF.

This chain uses TRBV10-2 with TRBJ1-5, with 7 bases identical to TRBD1. The CDR3 covers 14 residues. Germline V gives CDR1 WSHSY, CDR2 SAAADI. Unmatched junction bases numbered 5, after V lost 9 bases and J lost 0 bases. CDR3 DNA sequence: TGCGCCAGTACGACAGGGACTAGCAATCAGCCCCAGCATTTT. Translation: CASTTGTSNQPQHF.

The rearrangement joins TRBV7-9 to TRBJ1-2, with no clear D. The CDR3 covers 12 residues. With 0 bases removed from V and 8 bases from J, the gap between germline ends came to 7 bases. CDR1 SEHNR and CDR2 FQNEAQ come from the germline V gene (reference sequence). DNA of the CDR3: TGTGCCAGCAGCTTAGCAGGGAGCGGCTACACCTTC. It codes for CASSLAGSGYTF.

This rearrangement joins TRBV12-3 or TRBV12-4 to TRBJ1-1; 9 bases align to TRBD1. This CDR3 has 13 amino acids. J was trimmed by 4 bases and V by 6 bases; bases with no gene match: 3. DNA for the CDR3: TGTGCCAGCAGGACGACAGGGGGCACTGAAGCTTTCTTT. It codes for CASRTTGGTEAFF.

This clone appeared a single time. The gene calls are TRBV9 and TRBJ2-1; D is perhaps TRBD1 (6 bases). Trimming stripped 4 bases from V and 5 bases from J, with 22 bases between. CDR3 length: 17 amino acids. Germline CDR1 is SGDLS and CDR2 is YYNGEE. The CDR3 sequence is CASSPRGGAYLHNEQFF. In nucleotides, the CDR3 is TGTGCCAGCAGCCCCAGAGGGGGAGCTTACCTTCACAATGAGCAGTTCTTC.

The chain combines TRBV7-2 with TRBJ2-7, with D perhaps matching TRBD1 (5 bases). The germline V gene encodes CDR1 SGHTA and CDR2 FQGNSA. Trimming pared 3 bases from V and 6 bases from J, leaving 12 bases between. The CDR3 loop spans 13 amino acids. DNA of the CDR3: TGTGCCAGCAGCTTCAGGGCAACGGGCGAGCAGTACTTC. Its protein product is CASSFRATGEQYF.

The V and J genes are TRBV19 and TRBJ2-2; 8 bases are shared with TRBD1. V was clipped by 6 bases and J by 0 bases; unmatched bases: 3. The CDR3 totals 15 residues. Germline CDR1 and CDR2: LNHDA and SQIVND (reference sequence). CDR3 sequence: CASRETGANTGELFF. The CDR3, as DNA: TGTGCCAGTAGGGAGACAGGGGCGAACACCGGGGAGCTGTTTTTT.

A single count supports this clone. CDR3 DNA: TGTGCCAGCTCACCAGTAGCGGGGGGCCCCTCTGAGCAGTTCTTC. Protein sequence: CASSPVAGGPSEQFF. The chain links TRBV18 to TRBJ2-1; 10 nucleotides align to TRBD2. Trimming took 2 bases from V and 9 from J; bases not matched to a gene: 7. From germline, CDR1 is KGHSH and CDR2 LQKENI. CDR3 length: 15 residues.

The chain is built from TRBV19 and TRBJ1-4, with TRBD1 identical over 8 bases. The CDR3 contains 14 residues. The V segment lost 5 bases and the J segment 4 bases; nucleotides outside the gene matches: 3. Germline-derived CDR1 and CDR2 are LNHDA and SQIVND (reference sequence). The CDR3 sequence: CASSRTGINEKLFF. The CDR3 DNA follows: TGTGCCAGTAGTCGGACAGGGATTAATGAAAAACTGTTTTTT. Supplemented by reference TRBV19 and TRBJ1-4, the full variable domain reads DGGITQSPKYLFRKEGQNVTLSCEQNLNHDAMYWYRQDPGQGLRLIYYSQIVNDFQKGDIAEGYSVSREKKESFPLTVTSAQKNPTAFYLCASSRTGINEKLFFGSGTQLSVL.

V and J are TRBV5-1 and TRBJ2-7; 9 bases line up with TRBD1. The germline CDR1 and CDR2 sequences are SGHRS and YFSETQ. J gave up 3 bases and V 4 bases, and 8 bases lay outside the gene matches. CDR3 length: 15 residues. The CDR3 DNA follows: TGCGCCAGCAGCCCAGTCCCGGGACAGGGCTACGAGCAGTACTTC. It codes for CASSPVPGQGYEQYF.